This T cell receptor beta chain was observed in a study of cytomegalovirus exposure and HLA in healthy donors. Study-wide context: One earlier analysis, a look at 180 million or so T cells, found about 110 million unique TCR beta sequences.

The CDR3 is 14 amino acids. Germline V CDR1 and CDR2: MNHEY, SVGAGI. The junction had 7 bases not matched to a gene; V was cut back by 5 bases and J by 5 bases. Note on this clone: Its specificity is not known.

Study observations and caveats: Later genetic work tied a missense DCLRE1C variant to beta-chain V and J trimming.

It was with 60 Vbeta and 13 Jbeta primers that the PCR ran. Some clones are missing from TCRdb's copy, which holds only in-frame ones; the method was immunoSEQ multiplex PCR. The sample consists of some 110,000 clones, around 82% of them appearing once. The sample was PBMCs. The chain links TRBV6-5 to TRBJ2-5; 8 bases match TRBD1. The sequence came from a man aged 35-49 years in good health and CMV-seronegative. CDR3 sequence (DNA): TGTGCCAGCAGTCGCAGGGGGCGTGAGGAGACCCAGTACTTC. It is translated as CASSRRGREETQYF.